The TCR beta chain described here comes from a study of Ad26.COV2.S vaccination and SARS-CoV-2 variants. Study details: The donor belonged to the COV1001 Ad26.COV2.S trial arm.

Libraries were prepared by immunoSEQ multiplex PCR; TCRdb keeps only in-frame clonotypes and omits some of them. This table has about 480,000 clones, roughly 85% appearing once. Germline V gene data show CDR1 as SGHNT and CDR2 as YYREEE (reference sequence). V dropped 4 bases and J dropped 3 bases, with 11 bases sitting between them. The CDR3 loop spans 13 amino acids. Documented treatment: 15 to 20 received Ad26.COV2.S at low or high dose, single or two shots; 5 received placebo; per-sample allocation not given. The samples were gathered on day 63 after the first injection of vaccine or placebo. On this clone: What it binds is unknown.

Study-level results: Total T cell responses were possibly underestimated by TCR breadth and depth analyses. Higher spike-specific TCR breadth was found in vaccine recipients than in placebo recipients.

Material: peripheral blood, obtained in a trial of Ad26.COV2.S vaccine versus placebo. This clonotype was sampled from a person aged 18-60 years who received the Ad26.COV2.S COVID-19 vaccine or a placebo. The chain recombines TRBV5-4 with TRBJ2-7; D uncertain. The CDR3: CASSLSISYEQYF. In nucleotides, the CDR3 is TGTGCCAGCAGCCTCTCGATTAGCTACGAGCAGTACTTC.